This TCR beta chain appears in the sequencing data of a study of blood T cells in healthy people across ages. Study-wide results and caveats: No conclusive comparison of naive versus antigen-experienced cells was possible with unsorted PBMCs. Estimated diversity, derived from one million T cells, was regarded as an underestimate. Both higher diversity and more naive CD4+ cells marked long-lived donors when set against aged donors. TCR beta diversity, measured per million T cells, fell in a roughly linear way with age.

In the case of this clonotype: Its antigen is currently unknown.

Sample-barcoded 5' priming and a J-beta primer mix drove a second PCR of about 6 to 11 cycles. TCRdb recomputed calls from the 5' RACE reads with MiXCR, one row per CDR3 protein. The sample consists of 600,000 or so distinct CDR3 sequences, about 28% of them appearing once. Germline V lookup: CDR1 GTSNPN, CDR2 SVGIG (reference sequence). V was cut by 3 bases and J by 7 bases, with 9 bases left in between. The CDR3 sequence is 11 residues long. The material sequenced was blood. The receptor's source is an elderly woman in good health. V and J are TRBV30 and TRBJ1-1; no clear D. CDR3 region: CAWSTPIEAFF. For the CDR3, the DNA is TGTGCCTGGAGCACCCCGATTGAAGCTTTCTTT.